What follows are 20 T cell receptor beta chains derived from one specimen sequenced in a study of blood T cell repertoires in COVID-19. Some clones are missing from TCRdb's copy, which holds only in-frame ones; the method was immunoSEQ multiplex PCR. The sample contains about 130,000 clones, about 78% of which appear only once. Sequencing used peripheral blood. These receptors were taken from a man aged 55 to 69 who had recovered from COVID-19.

The V and J genes are TRBV28 and TRBJ1-1; D unclear. The CDR3 is 14 amino acids. CDR1 MDHEN and CDR2 SYDVKM come from the germline V gene. V was pared by 3 bases and J by 1 base, with 9 bases between. This CDR3 reads CASSLIGRNTEAFF. CDR3 DNA sequence: TGTGCCAGCAGTTTGATTGGCAGGAACACTGAAGCTTTCTTT.

The chain links TRBV27 to TRBJ2-7, with D perhaps matching TRBD2 (6 bases). V was cut by 5 bases and J by 3 bases, with 17 bases left in between. The CDR3 length is 15 residues. Germline V gives CDR1 MNHEY, CDR2 SMNVEV (reference sequence). CDR3 loop: CASSQSGVVGYEQYF. The CDR3 nucleotides read TGTGCCAGCAGTCAGTCGGGGGTCGTCGGCTACGAGCAGTACTTC.

The gene calls are TRBV28 and TRBJ1-2, with D possibly matching TRBD1 (6 bases). The CDR3 length is 15 residues. Trimming left V 6 bases short and J 0 bases short, with 14 bases between. Looked up from germline, CDR1 is MDHEN and CDR2 is SYDVKM. The CDR3 DNA sequence: TGTGCCAGCAGCGGAGCACAGGGTACTAACTATGGCTACACCTTC. Its translation: CASSGAQGTNYGYTF.

This clone showed up just a few times. V is TRBV18 and J is TRBJ2-1; D gene ambiguous. Trimming took off 1 base at V and 6 bases at J, with 4 bases between the two ends. The V gene's germline CDR1 is KGHSH and CDR2 LQKENI. The CDR3 spans 12 residues. The CDR3 bases are TGTGCCAGCTCACCACGAGCCAATGAGCAGTTCTTC. It translates to CASSPRANEQFF.

This chain uses TRBV7-6 with TRBJ2-3, with unresolved D. The CDR3 contains 11 residues. Trimming removed 8 bases from V and 4 bases from J, with 7 bases in between. Per the germline V gene, CDR1 is SGHVS and CDR2 is FNYEAQ. The CDR3 protein is CASATADTQYF. The CDR3 nucleotides are TGTGCCAGCGCCACGGCAGATACGCAGTATTTT.

This sequence joins TRBV11-2 and TRBJ2-3; 8 positions match TRBD1. CDR3 length: 15 residues. The germline V gene encodes CDR1 SGHAT and CDR2 FQNNGV. V gave up 4 bases and J gave up 3 bases; unmatched junction bases: 6. In DNA form, the CDR3 reads TGTGCCAGCAGCTCCCGGACAGGGTGGACAGATACGCAGTATTTT. Translated, it gives CASSSRTGWTDTQYF.

The chain joins TRBV7-2 to TRBJ2-1; no reliable D call. Trimming pared 1 base from V and 15 bases from J, leaving 13 bases between. CDR1 SGHTA and CDR2 FQGNSA come from the germline V gene. CDR3 length: 12 amino acids. DNA for the CDR3: TGTGCCAGCAGCTTAGATGGCCTTACGGGGTTCTTC. Protein product: CASSLDGLTGFF. Full variable domain (rest looked up from reference TRBV7-2 and TRBJ2-1): GAGVSQSPSNKVTEKGKDVELRCDPISGHTALYWYRQSLGQGLEFLIYFQGNSAPDKSGLPSDRFSAERTGGSVSTLTIQRTQQEDSAVYLCASSLDGLTGFFGPGTRLTVL.

In this sample, this clone turned up once. The chain uses TRBV29-1 and TRBJ1-1, with 7 bases matching TRBD1. V lost 7 bases to trimming and J lost 3 bases; unmatched junction nucleotides: 11. Per the germline V gene, CDR1 is SQVTM and CDR2 is ANQGSEA. There are 14 residues in the CDR3. DNA for the CDR3: TGCAGCGGAGGGGGCGGGGGGAAGGACACTGAAGCTTTCTTT. This codes for CSGGGGGKDTEAFF. Supplemented by reference TRBV29-1 and TRBJ1-1, the full variable domain reads SAVISQKPSRDICQRGTSLTIQCQVDSQVTMMFWYRQQPGQSLTLIATANQGSEATYESGFVIDKFPISRPNLTFSTLTVSNMSPEDSSIYLCSGGGGGKDTEAFFGQGTRLTVV.

The chain is built from TRBV10-3 and TRBJ1-2; possibly TRBD1 for D (6 bases). Germline V gene data show CDR1 as ENHRY and CDR2 as SYGVKD. The CDR3 contains 14 residues. With 0 bases removed from V and 5 bases from J, the gap between germline ends came to 10 bases. This CDR3 reads CAISESRQEYGYTF. The CDR3 nucleotides read TGTGCCATCAGTGAGTCGAGACAGGAATATGGCTACACCTTC.

The chain uses TRBV29-1 and TRBJ2-2; 12 bases line up with TRBD2. The CDR3 covers 18 residues. Germline values: CDR1 SQVTM, CDR2 ANQGSEA. Losses at the gene ends were 0 bases for V and 8 bases for J; bases not matched to a gene: 13. The CDR3 bases are TGCAGCGTTGAAGATCGGGCTAGCGGGAGGGAAAGTAGAGGGGAGCTGTTTTTT. Translation gives CSVEDRASGRESRGELFF.

V gene TRBV7-2 combines with J gene TRBJ1-3; 10 positions match TRBD1. With 4 bases clipped from V and 4 bases from J, the junction kept 4 bases outside the gene matches. CDR3 length: 15 residues. Germline assignment: CDR1 SGHTA and CDR2 FQGNSA. The CDR3 loop reads CASSSDRGQGNTIYF. Here the CDR3 DNA reads TGTGCCAGCAGCTCCGACAGGGGGCAAGGAAACACCATATATTTT.

The rearrangement uses TRBV7-3 and TRBJ2-3; no clear D. CDR1 is SGHTA and CDR2 is FQGTGA in the germline V gene. V was trimmed by 4 bases and J by 8 bases, leaving 13 bases between them. The CDR3 has 13 amino acids. The CDR3 region is CASSSSASGTQYF. The CDR3 DNA reads TGTGCCAGCAGCTCCAGCGCTTCTGGTACGCAGTATTTT. Based on the CDR3 plus reference TRBV7-3 and TRBJ2-3, the full variable domain is GAGVSQTPSNKVTEKGKYVELRCDPISGHTALYWYRQSLGQGPEFLIYFQGTGAADDSGLPNDRFFAVRPEGSVSTLKIQRTERGDSAVYLCASSSSASGTQYFGPGTRLTVL.

The rearrangement links TRBV7-9 to TRBJ2-3; D is unresolved. Germline V gene data show CDR1 as SEHNR and CDR2 as FQNEAQ (reference sequence). The CDR3 is 12 residues long. With 6 bases removed from V and 7 bases from J, the gap between germline ends came to 11 bases. CDR3 DNA: TGTGCCAGCAGTTCGGAGCGTTATACGCAGTATTTT. Translating gives CASSSERYTQYF.

The V and J genes are TRBV28 and TRBJ2-7; no reliable D call. CDR3 length: 12 amino acids. The germline CDR1 and CDR2 sequences are MDHEN and SYDVKM. Trimming took 8 bases from V and 3 from J, leaving 11 bases between them. The CDR3 region is CASQAQNYEQYF. The DNA for the CDR3 is TGTGCCAGCCAGGCGCAGAACTACGAGCAGTACTTC.

This chain joins TRBV30 and TRBJ2-3, with D perhaps TRBD2 (6 bases). Germline CDR1 and CDR2: GTSNPN and SVGIG (reference sequence). The CDR3 is 13 residues long. The V gene lost 4 bases and the J gene lost 8 bases, with 16 bases spanning the gap. DNA for the CDR3: TGTGCCTGGACCGTAGCGGAGCCAGCTACGCAGTATTTT. As protein: CAWTVAEPATQYF. Full variable domain (outside the CDR3, taken from reference TRBV30 and TRBJ2-3): SQTIHQWPATLVQPVGSPLSLECTVEGTSNPNLYWYRQAAGRGLQLLFYSVGIGQISSEVPQNLSASRPQDRQFILSSKKLLLSDSGFYLCAWTVAEPATQYFGPGTRLTVL.

Turning to this clone: Compared with germline, one end of the junction differs, possibly owing to a read error. The chain uses TRBV27 and TRBJ1-2, with D possibly being TRBD1 (5 bases). Germline V lookup: CDR1 MNHEY, CDR2 SMNVEV (reference sequence). The CDR3 length is 9 residues. CDR3 loop: CASSLSQAF. CDR3 nucleotide sequence: TGTGCCAGCAGTTTATCACAGGCTTTC.

This chain joins TRBV5-1 and TRBJ1-5; D unresolved. The V end was cut by 0 bases, the J end by 5 bases, with 9 bases between. CDR3 length: 14 residues. Germline V gives CDR1 SGHRS, CDR2 YFSETQ. CDR3 in amino acids: CASSLGSRHQPQHF. CDR3 DNA sequence: TGCGCCAGCAGCTTGGGATCCAGGCATCAGCCCCAGCATTTT.

This chain joins TRBV19 and TRBJ1-6, with 9 bases matching TRBD1. Germline CDR1 reads LNHDA; CDR2 reads SQIVND (reference sequence). This CDR3 has 15 amino acids. V lost 5 bases, J lost 7 bases, and 6 bases stayed unmatched. The CDR3 region has the DNA TGTGCCAGTAGTTGGGGACAGGGTGAAAATTCACCCCTCCACTTT. This encodes CASSWGQGENSPLHF.

The chain recombines TRBV7-3 with TRBJ2-2; D call uncertain. The CDR3 spans 14 residues. Germline CDR1 and CDR2: SGHTA and FQGTGA. Trimming pared 6 bases from V and 0 bases from J, leaving 8 bases between. The CDR3 region has the DNA TGTGCCAGCAGAGGCGGATCGAACACCGGGGAGCTGTTTTTT. It codes for CASRGGSNTGELFF.

V and J are TRBV7-6 and TRBJ1-1, with TRBD1 identical over 8 bases. Germline CDR1 and CDR2: SGHVS and FNYEAQ. V trimming: 3 bases; J trimming: 0 bases; junction bases outside the gene matches: 0. This CDR3 region has 14 residues. CDR3: CASSLGQVNTEAFF. The CDR3 DNA reads TGTGCCAGCAGCTTGGGACAGGTGAACACTGAAGCTTTCTTT.